This T cell receptor (beta chain) was identified in a study of T cells in Graves' hyperthyroidism and ophthalmopathy. Trimming cost V 2 bases and J 7 bases; bases outside gene matches: 10. The germline V gene encodes CDR1 DFQATT and CDR2 SNEGSKA (reference sequence). The CDR3 contains 15 residues. This clonotype was seen only a few times. As yet, its antigen is unknown. Study-level points and caveats: Model-based prediction identified ophthalmopathy a median around 6.5 months prior to its onset. Most expanded thyroid clonotypes above 0.001 recurred in blood.

Researchers took RNA transcripts and amplified the TCR beta CDR3 regions from them. During a first-round RT-PCR of the TCR CDR3, the HTBI primer set was used. A single record per CDR3 protein comes from TCRdb applying MiXCR to the multiplex PCR reads. The sample includes around 300,000 distinct CDR3 sequences, about 14% of them seen just once. The V and J genes are TRBV20-1 and TRBJ1-4, with 7 bases identical to TRBD1. The TCR was taken from a woman in her twenties or thirties with Graves' hyperthyroidism that later progressed to Graves' ophthalmopathy. Material: blood. The CDR3 region is CSARSIGGGGEKLFF. Written as DNA, the CDR3 is TGCAGTGCTAGAAGCATAGGGGGCGGGGGTGAAAAACTGTTTTTT.